Each of the 18 T cell receptor beta chains below was sequenced from the same sample in a study of cytomegalovirus exposure and HLA in healthy donors. PCR employed 60 Vbeta and 13 Jbeta primers. The method was immunoSEQ multiplex PCR; TCRdb's version includes in-frame clones alone and lacks a portion of them. The table lists 150,000 to 200,000 clones, around 78% of them singletons. Specimen: PBMCs. The receptors shown here come from a woman aged 45-59 years in good health and CMV-seropositive.

CDR3 region: CASRGQGDGYTF. Written as DNA, the CDR3 is TGCGCCAGCAGGGGACAGGGGGATGGCTACACCTTC. The J gene is TRBJ1-2, the V gene TRBV5-1, with 11 bases aligning to TRBD1. CDR1 SGHRS and CDR2 YFSETQ come from the germline V gene. Losses at the gene ends were 5 bases for V and 6 bases for J; bases not matched to a gene: 0. The length of the CDR3 is 12 residues.

J is TRBJ1-2 and V is TRBV7-2; weak D call: TRBD1 (5 bases). CDR1 is SGHTA and CDR2 is FQGNSA in the germline V gene. This CDR3 contains 14 residues. V was cut by 5 bases and J by 2 bases, with 12 bases left in between. CDR3 nucleotide sequence: TGTGCCAGCAGCGCCCAGGGAACCAACTATGGCTACACCTTC. This codes for CASSAQGTNYGYTF. Full variable domain (rest looked up from reference TRBV7-2 and TRBJ1-2): GAGVSQSPSNKVTEKGKDVELRCDPISGHTALYWYRQSLGQGLEFLIYFQGNSAPDKSGLPSDRFSAERTGGSVSTLTIQRTQQEDSAVYLCASSAQGTNYGYTFGSGTRLTVV.

This chain uses TRBV6-6 with TRBJ2-5, with 8 bases identical to TRBD2. Germline V lookup: CDR1 MNHNY, CDR2 SVGAGI (reference sequence). This CDR3 is 13 amino acids long. Losses at the gene ends were 5 bases for V and 4 bases for J; bases not matched to a gene: 3. The CDR3: CASSPAGVETQYF. In DNA form, the CDR3 reads TGTGCCAGCAGTCCAGCGGGGGTAGAGACCCAGTACTTC.

J is TRBJ2-2 and V is TRBV29-1; D might be TRBD2 (5 bases). Deletions cut 2 bases from V and 6 bases from J, with 16 bases between. This CDR3 has 15 residues. Germline V gene data show CDR1 as SQVTM and CDR2 as ANQGSEA. CDR3 nucleotides: TGCAGCGTTGAATATTGGCAGGAAGCGGCCGGGGAGCTGTTTTTT. Encoded protein: CSVEYWQEAAGELFF.

This rearrangement joins TRBV2 to TRBJ1-2; D is perhaps TRBD1 (5 bases). V was cut by 6 bases and J by 8 bases, with 16 bases left in between. The CDR3 sequence is 13 residues long. Germline CDR1 SNHLY, CDR2 FYNNEI. This CDR3 is CASRTGTIHGYTF. In DNA form, the CDR3 reads TGTGCCAGCAGAACCGGGACTATCCACGGCTACACCTTC.

This rearrangement joins TRBV29-1 to TRBJ1-1, with D maybe TRBD1 (5 bases). CDR3 length: 13 amino acids. Germline CDR1 and CDR2: SQVTM and ANQGSEA. V was shortened by 6 bases and J by 2 bases, with 13 bases between the two germline ends. The CDR3 is CSVETGGNTEAFF. DNA for the CDR3: TGCAGCGTCGAAACGGGGGGAAACACTGAAGCTTTCTTT.

This clone was counted a single time. The rearrangement uses TRBV19 and TRBJ2-1; TRBD1 matches 9 bases. V was clipped by 3 bases and J by 7 bases; unmatched bases: 7. Looked up from germline, CDR1 is LNHDA and CDR2 is SQIVND (reference sequence). This CDR3 region has 15 residues. In nucleotides, the CDR3 is TGTGCCAGTAGTATCCTAGGACAGGGGCTTAATGAGCAGTTCTTC. It yields the protein CASSILGQGLNEQFF.

The gene calls are TRBV6-1 and TRBJ2-2; no definite D call. Trimming took 4 bases from V and 1 from J, leaving 4 bases between them. CDR1 and CDR2 (germline): MNHNS, SASEGT. The CDR3 is 13 residues long. The CDR3 protein is CASSVKNTGELFF. DNA for the CDR3: TGTGCCAGCAGTGTTAAGAACACCGGGGAGCTGTTTTTT.

The chain carries TRBV5-5 and TRBJ2-7, with TRBD1 matching over 10 bases. The V and J ends lost 4 bases and 7 bases, in that order; junction bases with no gene match: 14. Per germline, CDR1 SGHKS and CDR2 YYEKEE (reference sequence). The CDR3 has 16 residues. This chain's CDR3 is CASSRPSGQGVGEQYF. CDR3 DNA sequence: TGTGCCAGCAGCCGTCCATCCGGACAGGGGGTGGGGGAGCAGTACTTC.

The DNA of the CDR3 is TGTGCCAGCGTCCTGCGGGACTCATCCTACGAGCAGTACTTC. Translated: CASVLRDSSYEQYF. The chain combines TRBV6-6 with TRBJ2-7; a weak D match, TRBD2 (6 bases). Trimming shortened V by 8 bases and J by 1 base, and 15 bases separated the two germline ends. From germline, CDR1 is MNHNY and CDR2 SVGAGI (reference sequence). The CDR3 totals 14 residues.

This clone was observed a single time. The chain is built from TRBV18 and TRBJ2-7; TRBD1 is a possible D gene (6 bases). V was cut by 6 bases and J by 3 bases, with 12 bases left in between. Per the germline V gene, CDR1 is KGHSH and CDR2 is LQKENI. The CDR3 sequence is 13 residues long. CDR3 residues: CASSLGTFYEQYF. The CDR3 DNA reads as TGTGCCAGCTCCCTCGGGACATTCTACGAGCAGTACTTC.

The V gene is TRBV30, the J gene TRBJ2-6; D unclear. This CDR3 contains 15 residues. The germline CDR1 and CDR2 sequences are GTSNPN and SVGIG (reference sequence). V was shortened by 2 bases and J by 0 bases, with 8 bases between the two germline ends. The CDR3 DNA follows: TGTGCCTGGAGTCGCCTCGGCTCTGGGGCCAACGTCCTGACTTTC. This gives the protein CAWSRLGSGANVLTF.

The chain uses TRBV15 and TRBJ1-3; TRBD1 aligns across 11 bases. The DNA end is a closer match to TRBJ2-2, so the J assignment may be wrong. The CDR3 is made up of 15 amino acids. CDR1 LNHNV and CDR2 YYDKDF come from the germline V gene (reference sequence). Here the CDR3 DNA reads TGTGCCACCAAAACGGGACAGGGGGGAACCGGGGAGCTGTTTTTT. Translating gives CATKTGQGGTGELFF.

This chain connects TRBV6-6 to TRBJ1-1, with D perhaps TRBD1 (5 bases). The CDR3 extends over 15 amino acids. Trimming took 2 bases from V and 0 from J, leaving 10 bases between them. Germline V gives CDR1 MNHNY, CDR2 SVGAGI (reference sequence). CDR3 region: CASSYGDFMNTEAFF. CDR3 sequence (DNA): TGTGCCAGCAGTTACGGGGACTTCATGAACACTGAAGCTTTCTTT.

This clone was detected only once. V usage is TRBV15 and J usage is TRBJ1-6, with D hard to call. Germline-derived CDR1 and CDR2 are LNHNV and YYDKDF (reference sequence). This CDR3 is built from 15 residues. V dropped 5 bases and J dropped 10 bases, with 18 bases sitting between them. Here the CDR3 DNA reads TGTGCCACCAGCGAGGAAAGGAGGGTAGACTCACCCCTCCACTTT. Its protein product is CATSEERRVDSPLHF. The full variable domain, its missing parts supplied by reference TRBV15 and TRBJ1-6, is DAMVIQNPRYQVTQFGKPVTLSCSQTLNHNVMYWYQQKSSQAPKLLFHYYDKDFNNEADTPDNFQSRRPNTSFCFLDIRSPGLGDTAMYLCATSEERRVDSPLHFGNGTRLTVT.

The chain couples TRBV6-1 to TRBJ1-2; 7 bases are shared with TRBD1. The V gene end was trimmed by 9 bases and the J gene end by 2 bases; junction bases not matched to a gene: 12. CDR1 and CDR2 from the germline V gene are MNHNS and SASEGT. This CDR3 has 15 amino acids. The CDR3 protein is CASPPRGQPNYGYTF. The CDR3 coding sequence is TGTGCCAGTCCCCCGAGGGGACAGCCGAACTATGGCTACACCTTC.

V usage is TRBV4-1 and J usage is TRBJ1-2, with 7 bases identical to TRBD1. Germline trimming cut 1 base from V and 4 bases from J; bases unmatched to any gene: 6. This CDR3 comprises 15 residues. Germline loops: CDR1 MGHRA, CDR2 YSYEKL. The CDR3 region is CASSQGQGMSYGYTF. Written as DNA, the CDR3 is TGCGCCAGCAGCCAAGGACAGGGAATGAGCTATGGCTACACCTTC.

The V call is TRBV5-6, the J call TRBJ2-5, with D perhaps matching TRBD2 (6 bases). V was trimmed by 7 bases and J by 3 bases, leaving 10 bases between them. Germline V lookup: CDR1 SGHDT, CDR2 YYEEEE. This CDR3 region has 12 residues. The CDR3 reads CASGGLKETQYF. CDR3 nucleotide sequence: TGTGCCAGCGGGGGACTGAAAGAGACCCAGTACTTC.